The clone carrying this TCR beta chain was picked up one time. No antigen is known for it. The record originates from a study of blood T cells in healthy people across ages. General study results and limits: Estimated diversity across one million T cells was deemed an underestimate.

Trimming cost V 0 bases and J 4 bases, with 12 bases left between them. CDR1 is SGHRS and CDR2 is YFSETQ in the germline V gene. CDR3 length: 15 amino acids. A second roughly 7 to 12 cycle PCR used barcoded and J-beta primers. TCRdb called the 5' RACE reads again in MiXCR, with one record for every CDR3 protein. The data contain fewer than 2,000,000 distinct CDR3 sequences, roughly two fifths of them seen just once; the ten biggest clones take up more than 20%. The gene calls are TRBV5-1 and TRBJ2-3; D not resolved. Sequenced sample: blood. This receptor was obtained from a human donor in good health. This CDR3 reads CASSLATHLADTQYF. Written as DNA, the CDR3 is TGCGCCAGCAGCTTGGCCACTCATCTGGCAGATACGCAGTATTTT.